The 6 T cell receptor beta chains below all came from one sample that was sequenced in a study of cytomegalovirus exposure and HLA in healthy donors listed by TCRdb under 2017. Library method: the immunoSEQ multiplex PCR assay. For the multiplex PCR, a mixture combining 60 forward primers for TCR Vbeta segments and 13 reverse primers for TCR Jbeta segments was used. The clones in this table, taken by TCRdb from immuneACCESS, are in-frame only. Not every clone is retained; where verified, under half of the shortfall comes from an unresolved V gene, and the cause of the rest is unknown. This sample has around 150,000 clones in its table, and roughly 79% of those were observed once. Jointly, the top ten make up around 0.89% of the sample. Sequences were obtained from PBMCs. Source of these receptors: a woman aged 50 to 60 in good health and CMV-seropositive.

This clone has only a few counts. This sequence joins TRBV7-9 and TRBJ1-3; a weak D match, TRBD1 (6 bases). Trimming shortened V by 4 bases and J by 2 bases, and 15 bases separated the two germline ends. The CDR3 has 16 amino acids. The germline V gene encodes CDR1 SEHNR and CDR2 FQNEAQ (reference sequence). The CDR3 sequence: CASSSAAGVPGNTIYF. The CDR3 nucleotides are TGTGCCAGCAGCTCCGCCGCAGGGGTTCCTGGAAACACCATATATTTT.

This clone was counted a single time. The chain recombines TRBV28 with TRBJ1-3, with D possibly TRBD1 on 6 matching bases. Germline CDR1 and CDR2: MDHEN and SYDVKM. V lost 2 bases to trimming and J lost 0 bases, with 11 bases between them. The CDR3 is 16 residues long. Here the CDR3 reads CASSLRTVGSGNTIYF. The CDR3 bases are TGTGCCAGCAGTTTAAGGACAGTCGGCTCTGGAAACACCATATATTTT. The entire variable domain, with the rest obtained from reference TRBV28 and TRBJ1-3, is as follows: DVKVTQSSRYLVKRTGEKVFLECVQDMDHENMFWYRQDPGLGLRLIYFSYDVKMKEKGDIPEGYSVSREKKERFSLILESASTNQTSMYLCASSLRTVGSGNTIYFGEGSWLTVV.

The sample holds one count of this clone. The chain uses TRBV28 and TRBJ1-6; D not certain. The V end was cut by 7 bases, the J end by 0 bases, with 10 bases between. CDR1 MDHEN and CDR2 SYDVKM come from the germline V gene. CDR3 length equals 15 residues. The chain's CDR3 is CASIRRSSYNSPLHF. The CDR3 coding sequence is TGTGCCAGCATCCGCCGCAGCTCCTATAATTCACCCCTCCACTTT.

The CDR3 DNA reads TGTGCCAGCAGTGAATCCGCAGGGTATGGCTACACCTTC. Its translation is CASSESAGYGYTF. V is TRBV2 and J is TRBJ1-2, with a weak D call TRBD1 (5 bases). Germline CDR1 reads SNHLY; CDR2 reads FYNNEI. V lost 2 bases, J lost 5 bases, and 9 bases lay in between. The CDR3 is 13 amino acids.

The chain links TRBV5-5 to TRBJ2-5; TRBD2 matches 10 bases. The CDR3 consists of 16 residues. J gave up 5 bases and V 4 bases, and 11 bases lay outside the gene matches. CDR1 and CDR2 (germline): SGHKS, YYEKEE (reference sequence). Here the CDR3 DNA reads TGTGCCAGCAGCCGGACTAGCGGTGCGCTCCGGGAGACCCAGTACTTC. Amino acids: CASSRTSGALRETQYF.

In this sample, this clone turned up a few times. The rearrangement uses TRBV7-2 and TRBJ2-2; 9 bases line up with TRBD1. The CDR3 has 14 residues. V lost 9 bases and J lost 6; bases outside the gene matches: 8. The germline V gene has CDR1 SGHTA and CDR2 FQGNSA. CDR3 region: CASAGQGSSGELFF. CDR3 coding DNA: TGTGCCAGTGCGGGACAGGGATCCTCCGGGGAGCTGTTTTTT. The complete variable domain, with remaining parts taken from reference TRBV7-2 and TRBJ2-2, reads GAGVSQSPSNKVTEKGKDVELRCDPISGHTALYWYRQSLGQGLEFLIYFQGNSAPDKSGLPSDRFSAERTGGSVSTLTIQRTQQEDSAVYLCASAGQGSSGELFFGEGSRLTVL.